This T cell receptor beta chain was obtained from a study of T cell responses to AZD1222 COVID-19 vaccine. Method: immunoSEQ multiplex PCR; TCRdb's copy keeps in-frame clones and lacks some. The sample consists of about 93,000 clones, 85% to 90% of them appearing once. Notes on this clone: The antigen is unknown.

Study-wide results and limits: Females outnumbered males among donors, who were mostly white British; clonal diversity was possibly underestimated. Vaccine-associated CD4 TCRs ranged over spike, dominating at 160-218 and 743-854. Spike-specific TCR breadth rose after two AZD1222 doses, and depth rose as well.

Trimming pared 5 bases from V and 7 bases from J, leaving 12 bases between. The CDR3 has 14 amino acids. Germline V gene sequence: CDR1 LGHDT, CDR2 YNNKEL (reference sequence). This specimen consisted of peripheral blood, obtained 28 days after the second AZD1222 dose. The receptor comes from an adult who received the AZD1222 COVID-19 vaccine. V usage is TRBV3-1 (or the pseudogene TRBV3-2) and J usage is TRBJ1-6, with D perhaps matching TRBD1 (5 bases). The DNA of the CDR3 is TGTGCCAGCAGCTCCCGACAGAACAATTCACCCCTCCACTTT. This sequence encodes CASSSRQNNSPLHF.